A selection of T cell receptor beta chains follows, all from one sample in a study of T-cell reconstitution after alpha-beta-depleted transplantation in children. TCRdb re-analysed the PCR reads in MiXCR, keeping a single row per CDR3 protein. The sample has hundreds of thousands of distinct CDR3 sequences, around a sixth seen once. The input for sequencing was PBMCs from the stem cell graft donor, taken from the stem cell graft. The receptor set was obtained from a human donor who donated a stem cell graft to a child with acute myeloid leukemia. Both conserved end residues are part of each CDR3. Each record gives: V gene, J gene, clone size, D gene, CDR3 protein, CDR3 DNA. The D gene is left open where the match is weak. The size of a clone is reported for some rows only, either as once, few or many, or as a class for expanded clones.

TRBV6-5	TRBJ2-5	many	.	CASSRLQTQYF	TGTGCCAGCAGTCGGCTCCAGACCCAGTACTTC
TRBV10-3	TRBJ2-2	many	TRBD1	CAIRETGTGGSGELFF	TGTGCCATCAGAGAAACCGGGACAGGAGGATCCGGGGAGCTGTTTTTT
TRBV12-3/TRBV12-4	TRBJ2-2	few	.	CASTKRTASAGELFF	TGTGCCAGCACCAAGAGAACAGCGTCGGCCGGGGAGCTGTTTTTT
TRBV7-9	TRBJ2-2	.	TRBD1	CASSVGQGDTGELFF	TGTGCCAGCAGCGTCGGACAGGGAGATACCGGGGAGCTGTTTTTT
TRBV20-1	TRBJ2-3	many	.	CSARALASTDTQYF	TGCAGTGCTAGGGCTCTGGCTAGCACAGATACGCAGTATTTT
TRBV20-1	TRBJ2-7	many	TRBD2	CSASRLAGGTYEQYF	TGCAGTGCTTCGCGGTTAGCGGGGGGAACCTACGAGCAGTACTTC
TRBV12-3/TRBV12-4	TRBJ2-2	.	.	CASTRENTGELFF	TGTGCCAGCACAAGGGAAAACACCGGGGAGCTGTTTTTT
TRBV4-1	TRBJ1-2	.	.	CASSQDFGAGGYTF	TGCGCCAGCAGCCAAGATTTCGGAGCCGGGGGCTACACCTTC
TRBV20-1	TRBJ2-3	few	.	CSARLLTGTPVPTQYF	TGCAGTGCTCGCCTCTTAACCGGGACCCCGGTTCCTACGCAGTATTTT
TRBV20-1	TRBJ2-1	many	TRBD2	CSANGLAGATPQYNEQFF	TGCAGTGCTAACGGACTAGCGGGGGCAACGCCCCAGTACAATGAGCAGTTCTTC
TRBV20-1	TRBJ1-1	many	.	CSAGDRRGLNTEAFF	TGCAGTGCGGGGGACCGTAGGGGCCTGAACACTGAAGCTTTCTTT
TRBV5-1	TRBJ1-6	few	TRBD1	CASSSGGDRDRSDSPLHF	TGCGCCAGCAGCTCCGGGGGGGACCGGGACAGGAGTGATTCACCCCTCCACTTT
TRBV7-8	TRBJ2-3	few	.	CATVQGRGSTDTQYF	TGTGCCACCGTGCAGGGGCGGGGGAGCACAGATACGCAGTATTTT
TRBV13	TRBJ1-4	few	.	CASSFWGLATRPTNEKLFF	TGTGCCAGCAGCTTTTGGGGTTTGGCTACCCGCCCAACTAATGAAAAACTGTTTTTT
TRBV7-6	TRBJ2-1	many	.	CASSSPRSREQFF	TGTGCCAGCAGCTCCCCCCGGAGTCGCGAGCAGTTCTTC
TRBV27	TRBJ2-1	few	.	CASSSNRGGNEQFF	TGTGCCAGCAGTTCGAACAGGGGGGGAAATGAGCAGTTCTTC
TRBV9	TRBJ2-1	.	TRBD2	CASSGTSGGAGEQFF	TGTGCCAGCAGCGGGACTAGCGGGGGGGCCGGTGAGCAGTTCTTC
TRBV5-1	TRBJ1-1	.	TRBD1	CASSFEGARTEAFF	TGCGCCAGCAGCTTTGAGGGGGCGAGAACTGAAGCTTTCTTT
TRBV7-2	TRBJ2-1	.	TRBD2	CASSFRTRKTDEQFF	TGTGCCAGCAGCTTCCGGACTAGGAAGACGGATGAGCAGTTCTTC
TRBV10-3	TRBJ2-3	once	TRBD1	CATMTGVIDTQYF	TGTGCCACCATGACAGGGGTTATAGATACGCAGTATTTT
TRBV27	TRBJ1-1	.	.	CASSLDSESEAFF	TGTGCTAGCAGTTTAGATAGCGAGTCTGAAGCTTTCTTT
TRBV14	TRBJ2-1	.	TRBD2	CASSGKILAGLSNEQFF	TGTGCCAGCAGCGGCAAAATCCTAGCGGGGCTTTCAAATGAGCAGTTCTTC
TRBV15	TRBJ2-4	.	.	CATSPHEIWQPLPLNIQYF	TGTGCCACCAGCCCCCACGAGATATGGCAGCCGCTCCCACTGAACATTCAGTACTTC
TRBV15	TRBJ1-6	many	.	CATSRGEAGASPLHF	TGTGCCACCAGCAGAGGGGAGGCAGGGGCCTCTCCCCTCCACTTT
TRBV7-9	TRBJ2-3	.	TRBD2	CASSWTSGPRDTQYF	TGTGCCAGCAGCTGGACTAGCGGTCCACGGGATACGCAGTATTTT
TRBV4-2	TRBJ1-6	few	.	CASSPRGGSGNSPLHF	TGTGCCAGCAGCCCCCGGGGAGGATCGGGCAATTCACCCCTCCACTTT